Presented here are 3 T cell receptor beta chains from one specimen sequenced in a study of glioma-infiltrating T cells. Amplification of TCR alpha and beta CDR3 regions from RNA used iRepertoire nested multiplex PCR. TCRdb independently ran MiXCR on the multiplex PCR reads; one entry per CDR3 protein. The repertoire holds approximately 400,000 distinct CDR3 sequences, more than 35% seen once, with around 13% in the top ten. The source material was glioma tissue, nonneoplastic brain tissue, or PBMCs (not recorded which). The source is a human donor with low-grade glioma or glioblastoma, undergoing nonglioma brain surgery, or in good health (not recorded which).

This clonotype was counted ten times or more. The chain carries TRBV27 and TRBJ2-1; 13 bases map to TRBD2. There are 15 residues in the CDR3. Germline loops: CDR1 MNHEY, CDR2 SMNVEV (reference sequence). J lost 9 bases, V lost 6 bases, and 8 bases had no gene match. The CDR3, as DNA: TGTGCCAGCAGCCCCGGGACTAGCGGGAAGGTTGAGCAGTTCTTC. This translates into CASSPGTSGKVEQFF.

V usage is TRBV7-9 and J usage is TRBJ1-1; tentatively, D is TRBD1 (5 bases). Trimming left V 2 bases short and J 1 base short, with 20 bases between. Germline values: CDR1 SEHNR, CDR2 FQNEAQ (reference sequence). CDR3 length: 18 residues. The CDR3 loop reads CASSLFVGRGVRNTEAFF. The CDR3 DNA reads TGTGCCAGCAGCTTATTCGTCGGGAGAGGGGTTAGGAACACTGAAGCTTTCTTT.

The chain links TRBV5-4 to TRBJ2-7; D perhaps matches TRBD1 (6 bases). V was pared by 1 base and J by 5 bases, with 10 bases between. The CDR3 covers 13 residues. CDR1 SGHNT and CDR2 YYREEE come from the germline V gene (reference sequence). CDR3 loop: CASSLWQGNEQYF. The CDR3 coding sequence is TGTGCCAGCAGCTTGTGGCAGGGGAACGAGCAGTACTTC.